A selection of T cell receptor beta chains follows, all from one sample in a study of blood T cell repertoires in COVID-19. Data came from immunoSEQ multiplex PCR; TCRdb stores just in-frame clones and leaves some out. This table has about 310,000 clones, approximately 89% appearing once. What was sequenced was PBMCs or T cells enriched from blood (not recorded which). These receptors all stem from a woman between 40 and 55 years old who had recovered from COVID-19. Both conserved end residues are part of each CDR3. Each record gives: V gene, D gene, clone size, J gene, CDR3 DNA, CDR3 protein. D genes are given only for firm matches. Clone size, where shown, is once, few, many, or a class for clones that have expanded.

TRBV5-4	TRBD1	few	TRBJ1-2	TGTGCCACCACCGGGGACAGGGGGTATCTAGGCTACACCTTC	CATTGDRGYLGYTF
TRBV5-8	NA	NA	TRBJ1-1	TGTGCCAGCAGCTCCTCGGTGGTCGAAGCTTTCTTT	CASSSSVVEAFF
TRBV3-1/TRBV3-2	TRBD1	NA	TRBJ1-2	TGTGCCACCTCCTTATCTTCCGGGACAGGCAGTCCTAACTATGGCTACACCTTC	CATSLSSGTGSPNYGYTF
TRBV5-8	NA	once	TRBJ2-1	TGTGCCAGCAGCTTAGGCGGGAATACCTACAATGAGCAGTTCTTC	CASSLGGNTYNEQFF
TRBV18	TRBD1	NA	TRBJ1-1	TGTGCCAGCTCACCCCGGGACAGGGGATATCCCGAAGCTTTCTTT	CASSPRDRGYPEAFF
TRBV21-1	NA	NA	TRBJ2-2	TGTGCCAGCAGCCCTTCCGGGGAGCTGTTTTTT	CASSPSGELFF
TRBV11-2	NA	NA	TRBJ2-5	TGTGCCAGCAGCTTAGGGCAGGGGTACCAAGAGACCCAGTACTTC	CASSLGQGYQETQYF
TRBV27	NA	NA	TRBJ1-2	TGTGCCAGCAGTTTTCGGCGGGATTATGGCTACACCTTC	CASSFRRDYGYTF
TRBV11-2	NA	NA	TRBJ2-3	TGTGCCAGCAGCTTTACAGGACGGCAGGGCCTCACAGATACGCAGTATTTT	CASSFTGRQGLTDTQYF
TRBV11-2	TRBD1	NA	TRBJ1-2	TGTGCCAGCAGCTTAGGGGCCGGGACAGGGGACCTATATGGCTACACCTTC	CASSLGAGTGDLYGYTF